Each of the 9 T cell receptor beta chains below was sequenced from the same sample in a study of human versus mouse CDR3 diversity and MHC coevolution. This table comes from immunoSEQ multiplex PCR, and its TCRdb copy is limited to in-frame clones, with some not included. Of fewer than 100,000 clones in the sample, 93% were seen once. Sequenced sample: naive CD4+ T cells from blood. Subset reported: CD45RO-negative CD62L-positive naive CD4 T cells. Every receptor here comes from a person between 25 and 75 years old in good health.

This sequence joins TRBV6-6 and TRBJ2-3; D is uncertain. The germline CDR1 and CDR2 sequences are MNHNY and SVGAGI (reference sequence). V dropped 7 bases and J dropped 0 bases, with 11 bases sitting between them. The CDR3 length is 14 residues. This CDR3 is CASNPAQSTDTQYF. CDR3 nucleotide sequence: TGTGCCAGCAACCCCGCCCAGAGCACAGATACGCAGTATTTT.

The chain couples TRBV6-5 to TRBJ1-4; no clear D. With 5 bases removed from V and 13 bases from J, the gap between germline ends came to 20 bases. CDR1 and CDR2 from the germline V gene are MNHEY and SVGAGI. This CDR3 region has 14 residues. This CDR3 reads CASSPGPGRGVLFF. The CDR3 coding sequence is TGTGCCAGCAGTCCCGGCCCTGGGCGGGGAGTACTGTTTTTT.

This chain uses TRBV6-5 with TRBJ1-6; 7 positions agree with TRBD1. The germline V gene has CDR1 MNHEY and CDR2 SVGAGI. V trimming: 5 bases; J trimming: 9 bases; junction bases outside the gene matches: 10. CDR3 length equals 15 residues. The CDR3 bases are TGTGCCAGCAGTCCCGACAGGGTAGAAAGTTCACCCCTCCACTTT. It is translated as CASSPDRVESSPLHF.

The gene calls are TRBV23-1 and TRBJ2-1; 13 bases map to TRBD2. TRBV23-1 is marked as an open reading frame, function uncertain. J lost 8 bases, V lost 3 bases, and 16 bases had no gene match. The CDR3 is 19 residues long. The chain's CDR3 is CASSHSHPGTSGKFYEQFF. The CDR3 DNA follows: TGCGCCAGCAGTCATTCTCACCCCGGGACTAGCGGGAAATTCTATGAGCAGTTCTTC.

This chain joins TRBV5-1 and TRBJ1-2; D is perhaps TRBD1 (6 bases). The CDR3 is made up of 15 amino acids. The germline V and J ends were trimmed by 3 bases and 5 bases, with 17 bases remaining between them. CDR1 SGHRS and CDR2 YFSETQ come from the germline V gene. CDR3 bases: TGCGCCAGCAGCTCACTGACAGGCGTCCCTTATGGCTACACCTTC. This gives the protein CASSSLTGVPYGYTF.

This clone was seen just once. V is TRBV19 and J is TRBJ2-3; TRBD1 matches at 7 bases. Germline lookup yields CDR1 LNHDA and CDR2 SQIVND (reference sequence). The CDR3 is made up of 16 amino acids. Trimming took 6 bases from V and 1 from J; bases not matched to a gene: 10. DNA for the CDR3: TGTGCCAGTAGGCCATACAGGACAGGCCGCACAGATACGCAGTATTTT. Amino acids: CASRPYRTGRTDTQYF.

The V call is TRBV5-4, the J call TRBJ1-2, with D tentatively TRBD1 (6 bases). The CDR3 is 15 residues long. V was shortened by 5 bases and J by 4 bases, with 18 bases between the two germline ends. From germline, CDR1 is SGHNT and CDR2 YYREEE (reference sequence). This CDR3 is CASSSGGALVYGYTF. The CDR3 DNA is TGTGCCAGCAGTTCGGGGGGGGCGCTGGTCTATGGCTACACCTTC.

The V gene is TRBV19, the J gene TRBJ2-3, with 11 bases lining up with TRBD2. CDR1 is LNHDA, CDR2 SQIVND, per germline (reference sequence). The V gene end was trimmed by 6 bases and the J gene end by 4 bases; junction bases not matched to a gene: 6. This CDR3 has 15 residues. CDR3 sequence reads: CASSLVLAGADTQYF. The CDR3 DNA reads TGTGCCAGTAGCTTAGTACTAGCGGGGGCAGATACGCAGTATTTT.

The chain joins TRBV11-3 to TRBJ2-1; D may be TRBD2 (6 bases). CDR3 length: 15 amino acids. CDR1 SGHNT and CDR2 YENEEA come from the germline V gene. Trimming took 1 base from V and 5 from J, leaving 12 bases between them. The CDR3 loop reads CASSLGLVNDNEQFF. The CDR3 nucleotides are TGTGCCAGCAGCTTAGGACTAGTGAACGACAATGAGCAGTTCTTC.